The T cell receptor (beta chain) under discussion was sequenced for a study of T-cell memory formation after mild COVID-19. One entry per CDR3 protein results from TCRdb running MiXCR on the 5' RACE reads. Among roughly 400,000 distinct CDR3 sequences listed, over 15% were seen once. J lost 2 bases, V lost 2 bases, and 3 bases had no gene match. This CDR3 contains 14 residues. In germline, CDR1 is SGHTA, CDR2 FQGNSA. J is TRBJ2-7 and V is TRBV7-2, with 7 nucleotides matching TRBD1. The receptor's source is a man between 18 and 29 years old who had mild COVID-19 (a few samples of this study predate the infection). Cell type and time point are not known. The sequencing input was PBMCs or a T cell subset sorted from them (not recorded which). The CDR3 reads CASSLNRGTYEQYF. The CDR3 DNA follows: TGTGCCAGCAGCTTAAACAGGGGTACCTACGAGCAGTACTTC. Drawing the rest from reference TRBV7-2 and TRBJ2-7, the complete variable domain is GAGVSQSPSNKVTEKGKDVELRCDPISGHTALYWYRQSLGQGLEFLIYFQGNSAPDKSGLPSDRFSAERTGGSVSTLTIQRTQQEDSAVYLCASSLNRGTYEQYFGPGTRLTVT.